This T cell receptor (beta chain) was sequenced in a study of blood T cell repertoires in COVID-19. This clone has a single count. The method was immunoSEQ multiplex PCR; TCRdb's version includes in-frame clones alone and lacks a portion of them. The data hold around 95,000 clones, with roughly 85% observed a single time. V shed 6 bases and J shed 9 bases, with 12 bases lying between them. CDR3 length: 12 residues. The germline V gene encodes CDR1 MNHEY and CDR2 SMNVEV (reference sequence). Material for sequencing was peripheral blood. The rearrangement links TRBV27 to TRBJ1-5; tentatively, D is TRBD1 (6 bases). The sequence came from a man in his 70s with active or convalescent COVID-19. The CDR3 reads CASRTTGSPQHF. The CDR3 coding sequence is TGTGCCAGCAGGACAACAGGGTCGCCCCAGCATTTT.